These 19 T cell receptor beta chains originate from one sample sequenced in a study of early T cells in non-severe SARS-CoV-2 infection (dated by TCRdb to the early 2020s). The library was generated by 5' RACE. The instrument was a NextSeq 500. TCRdb took the public reads, trimmed them with fastp at Q25, ran MiXCR for clone calling and kept in-frame beta chains. A single entry per CDR3 protein holds the most common genes and DNA from its merged rows. The sample table holds around 50,000 distinct CDR3 sequences, of which 12% were seen once. The ten largest clones add up to approximately 9.1% of the sample. Sequencing was done on a sample of whole blood. The receptors originated from an adult who was a healthcare worker with PCR-confirmed SARS-CoV-2 infection or an uninfected control (not recorded which).

The V and J genes are TRBV4-2 and TRBJ1-1; the D is unclear. Trimming shortened V by 5 bases and J by 6 bases, and 16 bases separated the two germline ends. The V gene's germline CDR1 is LGHNA and CDR2 YNFKEQ. This CDR3 contains 14 residues. As DNA, the CDR3 is TGTGCCAGCAGCTTCGCCGGGGAAGCGCCTGAAGCTTTCTTT. Translating it yields CASSFAGEAPEAFF.

This clonotype was counted at least ten times. CDR3 in DNA: TGTGCCAGTATTGGGGGGAGCAATCAGCCCCAGCATTTT. This codes for CASIGGSNQPQHF. The chain joins TRBV19 to TRBJ1-5; perhaps TRBD1 as D (5 bases). This CDR3 contains 13 residues. CDR1 and CDR2 (germline): LNHDA, SQIVND (reference sequence). V was pared by 7 bases and J by 1 base, with 8 bases between.

This clonotype was detected only a few times. The chain links TRBV9 to TRBJ2-7; 7 nucleotides line up with TRBD2. The junction had 2 bases not matched to a gene; V was cut back by 0 bases and J by 2 bases. The length of the CDR3 is 14 residues. Germline assignment: CDR1 SGDLS and CDR2 YYNGEE. The CDR3 loop reads CASSVDGRPYEQYF. Here the CDR3 DNA reads TGTGCCAGCAGCGTAGACGGGAGGCCCTACGAGCAGTACTTC.

The chain employs TRBV21-1 and TRBJ2-7. TRBV21-1 is shown as a pseudogene. The CDR3 length is 11 residues. The CDR3 protein is CASSKNYEQYF. CDR3 sequence (DNA): TGTGCCAGCAGCAAAAACTACGAGCAGTACTTC.

This clonotype was observed many times. This chain links TRBV6-6 with TRBJ1-2; D is perhaps TRBD1 (6 bases). The CDR3 has 16 residues. V was shortened by 4 bases and J by 1 base, with 16 bases between the two germline ends. The germline V gene has CDR1 MNHNY and CDR2 SVGAGI (reference sequence). In DNA form, the CDR3 reads TGTGCCAGCAGTTCCTCAGGGGTAGGGGATAACTATGGCTACACCTTC. It translates to CASSSSGVGDNYGYTF.

Many counts were recorded for this clonotype. This chain connects TRBV5-4 to TRBJ1-6; D is perhaps TRBD1 (6 bases). This CDR3 has 13 residues. The ends were cut back, 3 bases at V and 9 bases at J, with 10 bases in the middle. Germline CDR1 is SGHNT and CDR2 is YYREEE (reference sequence). CDR3 in DNA: TGTGCCAGCAGCTCGAAACAGGGTTCACCCCTCCACTTT. Protein sequence: CASSSKQGSPLHF.

This clonotype has a single count. The chain employs TRBV10-1 and TRBJ2-7, with D possibly TRBD1 on 6 matching bases. The CDR3 is 15 residues long. Germline assignment: CDR1 WNHNN and CDR2 SYGVQD (reference sequence). V dropped 0 bases and J dropped 5 bases, with 14 bases sitting between them. This chain's CDR3 is CASSESRQGRNEQYF. The CDR3, as DNA: TGCGCCAGCAGTGAGTCGAGGCAGGGGCGGAACGAGCAGTACTTC.

This clonotype has just a few counts. The V gene is TRBV7-8, the J gene TRBJ1-3; D gene ambiguous. Per germline, CDR1 SGHVS and CDR2 FQNEAQ. V lost 5 bases, J lost 0 bases, and 8 bases lay in between. The CDR3 extends over 14 amino acids. CDR3 bases: TGTGCCAGCAGCCAACGGGACTCTGGAAACACCATATATTTT. Its translation is CASSQRDSGNTIYF.

This clonotype has just a few counts. The chain links TRBV20-1 to TRBJ2-2; D gene unclear. Looked up from germline, CDR1 is DFQATT and CDR2 is SNEGSKA (reference sequence). V was shortened by 0 bases and J by 3 bases, with 5 bases between the two germline ends. The CDR3 has 13 residues. The CDR3 sequence: CSAREGYTGELFF. For the CDR3, the DNA is TGCAGTGCTAGAGAGGGATACACCGGGGAGCTGTTTTTT.

This clonotype occurred many times. The chain carries TRBV7-2 and TRBJ2-3; the D is unclear. V shed 1 base and J shed 2 bases, with 10 bases lying between them. Germline V gives CDR1 SGHTA, CDR2 FQGNSA. The CDR3 has 15 amino acids. The CDR3 here is CASSLGLAYTDTQYF. The CDR3 DNA reads TGTGCCAGCAGCTTAGGGTTAGCTTACACAGATACGCAGTATTTT.

In its sample, this clonotype was seen many times. The chain uses TRBV28 and TRBJ2-3, with unresolved D. Germline V gene data show CDR1 as MDHEN and CDR2 as SYDVKM. The CDR3 runs 14 residues. The V end lost 8 bases, the J end lost 4 bases, and 16 bases lay between the germline ends. For the CDR3, the DNA is TGTGCCAGCCAAGCTGGGAACCACGCAGATACGCAGTATTTT. It is translated as CASQAGNHADTQYF.

The chain recombines TRBV20-1 with TRBJ1-6, with D maybe TRBD1 (5 bases). Germline lookup yields CDR1 DFQATT and CDR2 SNEGSKA (reference sequence). This CDR3 has 14 amino acids. V lost 5 bases and J 3 bases, leaving 11 bases between the germline ends. The CDR3 DNA follows: TGCAGTGCTGACAGACAGAACTATAATTCACCCCTCCACTTT. It encodes CSADRQNYNSPLHF.

The table lists this clonotype with many counts. V gene TRBV2 combines with J gene TRBJ1-5; D unresolved. CDR1 is SNHLY, CDR2 FYNNEI, per germline. Trimming shortened V by 3 bases and J by 0 bases, and 9 bases separated the two germline ends. The CDR3 is made up of 15 amino acids. Here the CDR3 DNA reads TGTGCCAGCAGTGAGGGCAGCAATAGCAATCAGCCCCAGCATTTT. Translated, it gives CASSEGSNSNQPQHF.

This chain connects TRBV12-3 or TRBV12-4 to TRBJ2-1, with D perhaps matching TRBD2 (7 bases). The length of the CDR3 is 11 residues. Trimming shortened V by 8 bases and J by 10 bases, and 12 bases separated the two germline ends. The CDR3 region has the DNA TGTGCCAGCGCCGGGGGGCAGGAGCAGTTCTTC. Translating it yields CASAGGQEQFF.

This clonotype has at least ten counts. This chain connects TRBV27 to TRBJ2-7, with 8 bases identical to TRBD1. The germline CDR1 and CDR2 sequences are MNHEY and SMNVEV (reference sequence). V lost 6 bases, J lost 0 bases, and 10 bases stayed unmatched. The CDR3 length is 16 residues. The CDR3 DNA follows: TGTGCCAGCAGCCGCCTCACAGGGGGGATCTCCTACGAGCAGTACTTC. Protein product: CASSRLTGGISYEQYF.

The chain combines TRBV29-1 with TRBJ1-1; tentative D call: TRBD1 (5 bases). CDR1 SQVTM and CDR2 ANQGSEA come from the germline V gene. Trimming pared 4 bases from V and 1 base from J, leaving 10 bases between. This CDR3 is built from 13 residues. The CDR3 DNA is TGCAGCGTTGCTGCAGGGTGGAACACTGAAGCTTTCTTT. Translation: CSVAAGWNTEAFF.

This clonotype has just a few counts. This sequence joins TRBV4-2 and TRBJ1-1, with D maybe TRBD1 (6 bases). V was pared by 1 base and J by 4 bases, with 16 bases between. This CDR3 contains 16 residues. Germline V gene data show CDR1 as LGHNA and CDR2 as YNFKEQ. In DNA, the CDR3 is TGTGCCAGCAGCCAAGGGTCTAGGGGGTTAGGCACTGAAGCTTTCTTT. Encoded protein: CASSQGSRGLGTEAFF.

This clonotype was seen a few times. The chain employs TRBV7-3 and TRBJ1-1, with 8 nucleotides matching TRBD1. Germline V CDR1 and CDR2: SGHTA, FQGTGA. The CDR3 covers 17 residues. V lost 5 bases, J lost 0 bases, and 11 bases stayed unmatched. The CDR3: CASSPATGANMNTEAFF. CDR3 in DNA: TGTGCCAGCAGCCCCGCGACAGGGGCGAACATGAACACTGAAGCTTTCTTT.

This clonotype was counted only a few times. This chain links TRBV24-1 with TRBJ1-1; D possibly corresponds to TRBD1 (5 bases). The CDR3 is 13 residues long. Germline V gives CDR1 KGHDR, CDR2 SFDVKD. Trimming cost V 5 bases and J 4 bases, with 10 bases left between them. CDR3 sequence reads: CATSGQGGTEAFF. As DNA, the CDR3 is TGTGCCACCAGTGGCCAGGGAGGCACTGAAGCTTTCTTT.